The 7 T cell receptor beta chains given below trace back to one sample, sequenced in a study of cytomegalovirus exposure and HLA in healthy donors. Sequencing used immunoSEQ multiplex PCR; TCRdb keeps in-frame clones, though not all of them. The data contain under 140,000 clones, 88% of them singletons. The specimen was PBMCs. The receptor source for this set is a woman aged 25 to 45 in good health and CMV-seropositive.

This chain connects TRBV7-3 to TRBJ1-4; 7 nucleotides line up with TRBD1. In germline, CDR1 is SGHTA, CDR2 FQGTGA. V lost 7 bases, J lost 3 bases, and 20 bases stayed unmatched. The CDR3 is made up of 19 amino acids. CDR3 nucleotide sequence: TGTGCCAGCATCCCGCTTCAGGGGGTAGTAAAGTTCGCTAATGAAAAACTGTTTTTT. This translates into CASIPLQGVVKFANEKLFF. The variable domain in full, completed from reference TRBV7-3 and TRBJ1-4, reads GAGVSQTPSNKVTEKGKYVELRCDPISGHTALYWYRQSLGQGPEFLIYFQGTGAADDSGLPNDRFFAVRPEGSVSTLKIQRTERGDSAVYLCASIPLQGVVKFANEKLFFGSGTQLSVL.

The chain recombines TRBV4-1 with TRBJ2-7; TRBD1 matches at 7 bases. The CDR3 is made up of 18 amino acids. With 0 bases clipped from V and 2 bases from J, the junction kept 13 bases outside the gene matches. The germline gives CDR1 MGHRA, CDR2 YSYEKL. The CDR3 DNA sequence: TGCGCCAGCAGCCAAGATCCCCGACAGGGCTTTGGCCCCTACGAGCAGTACTTC. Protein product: CASSQDPRQGFGPYEQYF.

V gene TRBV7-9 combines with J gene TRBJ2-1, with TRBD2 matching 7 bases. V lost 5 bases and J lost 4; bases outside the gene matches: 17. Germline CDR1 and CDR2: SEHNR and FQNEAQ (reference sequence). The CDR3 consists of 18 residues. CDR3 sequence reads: CASSPPSRASGTYNEQFF. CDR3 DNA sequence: TGTGCCAGCAGCCCCCCCTCCCGCGCTAGCGGAACATACAATGAGCAGTTCTTC.

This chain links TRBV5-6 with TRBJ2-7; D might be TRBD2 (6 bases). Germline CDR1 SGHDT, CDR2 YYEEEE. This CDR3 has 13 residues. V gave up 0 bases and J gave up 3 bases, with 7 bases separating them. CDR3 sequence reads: CASSLGLGYEQYF. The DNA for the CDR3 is TGTGCCAGCAGCTTGGGACTAGGCTACGAGCAGTACTTC. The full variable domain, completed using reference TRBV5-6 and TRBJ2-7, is DAGVTQSPTHLIKTRGQQVTLRCSPKSGHDTVSWYQQALGQGPQFIFQYYEEEERQRGNFPDRFSGHQFPNYSSELNVNALLLGDSALYLCASSLGLGYEQYFGPGTRLTVT.

The DNA of the CDR3 is TGCGCCAGCAGCTCCTCGGGAGGGAACACTGAAGCTTTCTTT. This sequence encodes CASSSSGGNTEAFF. The V call is TRBV5-1, the J call TRBJ1-1; D unclear. V shed 3 bases and J shed 1 base, with 10 bases lying between them. The CDR3 is 14 amino acids. Looked up from germline, CDR1 is SGHRS and CDR2 is YFSETQ. Full variable domain (rest looked up from reference TRBV5-1 and TRBJ1-1): KAGVTQTPRYLIKTRGQQVTLSCSPISGHRSVSWYQQTPGQGLQFLFEYFSETQRNKGNFPGRFSGRQFSNSRSEMNVSTLELGDSALYLCASSSSGGNTEAFFGQGTRLTVV.

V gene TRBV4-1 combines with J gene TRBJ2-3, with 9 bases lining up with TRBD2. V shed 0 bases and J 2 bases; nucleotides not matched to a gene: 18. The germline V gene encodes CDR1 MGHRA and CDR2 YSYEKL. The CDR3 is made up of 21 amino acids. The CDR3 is CASSQDFTTSGFSPITDTQYF. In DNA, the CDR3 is TGCGCCAGCAGCCAAGATTTTACGACTAGCGGATTCTCTCCGATCACAGATACGCAGTATTTT.

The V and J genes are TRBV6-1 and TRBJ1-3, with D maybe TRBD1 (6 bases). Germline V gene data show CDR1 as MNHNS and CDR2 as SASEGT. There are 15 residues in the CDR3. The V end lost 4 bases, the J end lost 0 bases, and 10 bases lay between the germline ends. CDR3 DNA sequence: TGTGCCAGCAGTGCCACAGGGCACTCTGGAAACACCATATATTTT. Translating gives CASSATGHSGNTIYF.